This TCR beta chain appears in the sequencing data of a study of beta chain features in type 1 diabetes. This clone showed up just a few times. What it recognizes is unknown. Isolated RNA was reverse transcribed in full, so expressed TCRB transcripts were sequenced. Naive, central memory and regulatory T cell samples produced a mean of about 4 million reads. Clones were sequenced by immunoSEQ multiplex PCR, and TCRdb holds only the in-frame ones, with some missing. Here the sample spans under 500,000 clones, 30% being singletons. V was trimmed by 3 bases and J by 7 bases, leaving 7 bases between them. The CDR3 extends over 11 amino acids. In germline, CDR1 is LNHNV, CDR2 YYDKDF (reference sequence). Study-wide findings and caveats: cDNA-based reads could over-represent cells with high TCR expression.

This clonotype was obtained from a man younger than 35 in good health. The chain uses TRBV15 and TRBJ2-7; D gene uncertain. Sequencing was carried out using naive CD4+ T cells from blood. DNA of the CDR3: TGTGCCACCAGCAGCGGTTGGGAGCAGTACTTC. Encoded protein: CATSSGWEQYF. The complete variable domain, with remaining parts taken from reference TRBV15 and TRBJ2-7, reads DAMVIQNPRYQVTQFGKPVTLSCSQTLNHNVMYWYQQKSSQAPKLLFHYYDKDFNNEADTPDNFQSRRPNTSFCFLDIRSPGLGDTAMYLCATSSGWEQYFGPGTRLTVT.